This T cell receptor (beta chain) was sequenced during a study of Graves' ophthalmopathy and Graves' hyperthyroidism. Findings of the study overall: As the model predicted ophthalmopathy progression, it achieved a sensitivity of 70% to 71% and a specificity of around 73%. Built on 13 signatures, a model told ophthalmopathy apart from stable hyperthyroidism with 85% to 90% sensitivity and approximately 81% specificity.

PBMCs came from 10 ml of fresh peripheral blood. RNA served as the template for amplifying TCR beta CDR3 regions. RT-PCR in the first round used HTBI primers; a second-round multiplex PCR followed. Each CDR3 protein gets one entry after TCRdb re-called the multiplex PCR reads with MiXCR. This table holds nearly 400,000 distinct CDR3 sequences, approximately 16% found once. V shed 2 bases and J shed 6 bases, with 16 bases lying between them. CDR1 MDHEN and CDR2 SYDVKM come from the germline V gene. CDR3 length equals 15 residues. There are many counts of this clonotype. What it binds is not known. Sequenced material: peripheral blood. This chain connects TRBV28 to TRBJ1-1; tentatively, D is TRBD1 (5 bases). The sequence derives from a woman aged 18-35 years with Graves' ophthalmopathy. The CDR3 DNA is TGTGCCAGCAGTTTACGTCGGGGGAGGAGGCCTGAAGCTTTCTTT. It translates to CASSLRRGRRPEAFF.